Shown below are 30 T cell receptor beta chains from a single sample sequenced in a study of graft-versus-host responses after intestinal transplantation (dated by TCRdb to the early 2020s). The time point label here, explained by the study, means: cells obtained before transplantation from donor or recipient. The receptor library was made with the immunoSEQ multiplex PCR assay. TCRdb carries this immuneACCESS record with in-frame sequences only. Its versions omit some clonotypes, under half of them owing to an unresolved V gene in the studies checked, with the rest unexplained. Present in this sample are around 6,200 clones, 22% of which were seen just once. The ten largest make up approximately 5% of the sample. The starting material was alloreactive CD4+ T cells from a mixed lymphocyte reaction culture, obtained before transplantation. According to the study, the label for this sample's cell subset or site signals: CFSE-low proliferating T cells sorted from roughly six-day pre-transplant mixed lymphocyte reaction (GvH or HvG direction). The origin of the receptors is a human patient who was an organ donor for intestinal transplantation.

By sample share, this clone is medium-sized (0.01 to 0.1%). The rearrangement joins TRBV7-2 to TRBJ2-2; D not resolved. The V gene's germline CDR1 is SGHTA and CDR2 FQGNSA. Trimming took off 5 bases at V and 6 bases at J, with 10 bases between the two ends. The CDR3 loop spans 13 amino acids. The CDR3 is CASSRDTAGELFF. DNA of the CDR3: TGTGCCAGCAGCCGCGACACTGCCGGGGAGCTGTTTTTT.

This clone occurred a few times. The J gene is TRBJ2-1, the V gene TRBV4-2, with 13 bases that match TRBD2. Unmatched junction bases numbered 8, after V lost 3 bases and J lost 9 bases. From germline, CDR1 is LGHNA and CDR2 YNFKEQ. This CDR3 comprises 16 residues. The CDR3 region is CASSQLLAGGSCEQFF. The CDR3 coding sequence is TGTGCCAGCAGCCAGTTACTAGCGGGGGGGTCTTGTGAGCAGTTCTTC.

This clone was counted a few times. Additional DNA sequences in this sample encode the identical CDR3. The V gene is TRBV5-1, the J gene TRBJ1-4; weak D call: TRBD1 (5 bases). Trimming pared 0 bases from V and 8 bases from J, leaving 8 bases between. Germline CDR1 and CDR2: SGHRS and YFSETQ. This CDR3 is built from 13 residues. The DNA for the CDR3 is TGCGCCAGCAGCTTGGCCGGGGACGAAAAACTGTTTTTT. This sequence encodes CASSLAGDEKLFF.

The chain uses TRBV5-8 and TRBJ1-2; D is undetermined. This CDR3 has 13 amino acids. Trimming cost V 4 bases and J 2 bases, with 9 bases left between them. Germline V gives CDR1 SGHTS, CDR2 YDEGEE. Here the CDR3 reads CASSPSSNYGYTF. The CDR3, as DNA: TGTGCCAGCAGCCCATCCTCCAACTATGGCTACACCTTC.

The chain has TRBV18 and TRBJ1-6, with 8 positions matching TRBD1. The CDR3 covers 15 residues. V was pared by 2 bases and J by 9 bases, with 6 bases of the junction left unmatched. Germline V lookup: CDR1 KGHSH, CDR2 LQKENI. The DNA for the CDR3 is TGTGCCAGCTCACCATTTTCAGGGGGCGTTTCACCCCTCCACTTT. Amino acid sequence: CASSPFSGGVSPLHF.

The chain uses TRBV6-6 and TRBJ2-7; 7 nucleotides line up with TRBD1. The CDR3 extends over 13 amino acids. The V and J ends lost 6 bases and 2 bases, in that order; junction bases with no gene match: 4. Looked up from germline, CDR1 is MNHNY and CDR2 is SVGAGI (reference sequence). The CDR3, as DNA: TGTGCCAGCAGACCTCAGGGGGCCTACGAGCAGTACTTC. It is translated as CASRPQGAYEQYF.

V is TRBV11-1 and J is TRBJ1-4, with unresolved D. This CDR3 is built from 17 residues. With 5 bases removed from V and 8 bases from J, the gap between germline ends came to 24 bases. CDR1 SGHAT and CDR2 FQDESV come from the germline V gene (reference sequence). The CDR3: CASSLLYTREGQEKLFF. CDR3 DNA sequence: TGTGCCAGCAGCCTCCTATATACACGGGAGGGTCAGGAAAAACTGTTTTTT. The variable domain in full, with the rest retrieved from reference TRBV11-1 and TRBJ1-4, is EAEVAQSPRYKITEKSQAVAFWCDPISGHATLYWYRQILGQGPELLVQFQDESVVDDSQLPKDRFSAERLKGVDSTLKIQPAELGDSAMYLCASSLLYTREGQEKLFFGSGTQLSVL.

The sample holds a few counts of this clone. Here the CDR3 DNA reads TGTGCCAGCAGCTCTGACAGGGCGGGCAATCAGCCCCAGCATTTT. It encodes CASSSDRAGNQPQHF. The V gene is TRBV7-2, the J gene TRBJ1-5; 7 bases fit TRBD1. Looked up from germline, CDR1 is SGHTA and CDR2 is FQGNSA. There are 15 residues in the CDR3. The junction had 5 bases not matched to a gene; V was cut back by 4 bases and J by 2 bases.

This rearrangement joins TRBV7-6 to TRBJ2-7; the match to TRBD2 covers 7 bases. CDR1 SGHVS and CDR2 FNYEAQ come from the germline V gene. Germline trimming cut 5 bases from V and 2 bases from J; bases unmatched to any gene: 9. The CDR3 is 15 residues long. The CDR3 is CASSETSGGPYEQYF. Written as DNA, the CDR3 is TGTGCCAGCAGCGAAACATCGGGAGGCCCCTACGAGCAGTACTTC.

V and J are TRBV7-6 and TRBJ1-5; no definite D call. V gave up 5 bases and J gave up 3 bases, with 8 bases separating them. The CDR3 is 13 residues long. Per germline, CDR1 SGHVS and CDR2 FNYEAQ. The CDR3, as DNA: TGTGCCAGCAGCCGCGACAACAATCAGCCCCAGCATTTT. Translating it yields CASSRDNNQPQHF.

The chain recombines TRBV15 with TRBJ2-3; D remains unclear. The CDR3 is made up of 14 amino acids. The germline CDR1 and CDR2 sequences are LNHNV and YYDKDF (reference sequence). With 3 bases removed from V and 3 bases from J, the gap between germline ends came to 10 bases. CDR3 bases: TGTGCCACCAGCAGGGGATTCGGGACAGATACGCAGTATTTT. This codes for CATSRGFGTDTQYF.

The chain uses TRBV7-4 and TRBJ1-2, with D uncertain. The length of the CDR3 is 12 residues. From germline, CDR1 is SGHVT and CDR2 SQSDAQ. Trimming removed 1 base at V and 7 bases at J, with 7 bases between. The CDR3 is CASSLEPGGYTF. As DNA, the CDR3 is TGTGCCAGCAGCTTAGAACCCGGTGGCTACACCTTC. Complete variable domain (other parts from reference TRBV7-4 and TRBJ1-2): GAGVSQSPRYKVAKRGRDVALRCDSISGHVTLYWYRQTLGQGSEVLTYSQSDAQRDKSGRPSGRFSAERPERSVSTLKIQRTEQGDSAVYLCASSLEPGGYTFGSGTRLTVV.

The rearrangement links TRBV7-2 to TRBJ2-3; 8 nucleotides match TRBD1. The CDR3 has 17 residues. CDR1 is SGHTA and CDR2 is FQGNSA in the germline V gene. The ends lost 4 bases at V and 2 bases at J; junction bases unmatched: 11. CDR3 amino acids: CASSSGWGQALTDTQYF. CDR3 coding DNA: TGTGCCAGCAGCTCGGGTTGGGGACAGGCTCTCACAGATACGCAGTATTTT.

The DNA of the CDR3 is TGTGCCAGCAGTGAATCCTACCGCAGGGGCCACAATGAGCAGTTCTTC. Protein product: CASSESYRRGHNEQFF. This sequence joins TRBV2 and TRBJ2-1, with a tentative D call TRBD1 (6 bases). The germline CDR1 and CDR2 sequences are SNHLY and FYNNEI. V lost 2 bases and J lost 5, with 16 bases in between. This CDR3 contains 16 residues.

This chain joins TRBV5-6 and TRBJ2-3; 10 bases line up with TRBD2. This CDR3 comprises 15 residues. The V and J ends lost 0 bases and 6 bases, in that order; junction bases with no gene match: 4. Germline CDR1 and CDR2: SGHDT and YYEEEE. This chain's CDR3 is CASSLDSGGADTQYF. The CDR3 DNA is TGTGCCAGCAGCTTGGACAGCGGGGGGGCCGATACGCAGTATTTT.

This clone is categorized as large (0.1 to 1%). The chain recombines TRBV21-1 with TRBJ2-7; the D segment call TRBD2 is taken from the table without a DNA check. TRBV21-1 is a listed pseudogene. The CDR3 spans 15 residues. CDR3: CASSKGVRAGNEQYF. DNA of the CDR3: TGTGCCAGCAGCAAAGGGGTGCGGGCAGGCAACGAGCAGTACTTC.

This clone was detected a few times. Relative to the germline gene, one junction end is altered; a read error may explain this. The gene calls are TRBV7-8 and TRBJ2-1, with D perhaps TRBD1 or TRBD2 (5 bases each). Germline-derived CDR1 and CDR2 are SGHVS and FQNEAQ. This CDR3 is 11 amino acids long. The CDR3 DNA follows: TGTGCCAGCACCTTAGAGGGGGAGCAGTTCTTC. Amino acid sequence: CASTLEGEQFF.

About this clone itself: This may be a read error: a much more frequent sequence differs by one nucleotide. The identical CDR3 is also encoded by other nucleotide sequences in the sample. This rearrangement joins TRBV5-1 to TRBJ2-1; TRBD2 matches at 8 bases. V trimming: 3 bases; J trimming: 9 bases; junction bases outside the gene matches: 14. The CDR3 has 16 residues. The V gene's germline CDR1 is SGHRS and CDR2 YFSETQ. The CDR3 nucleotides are TGCGCCAGCAGCTGGGCCGGCCGGGGGGGCCCTTTTGAGCAGTTCTTC. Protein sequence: CASSWAGRGGPFEQFF.

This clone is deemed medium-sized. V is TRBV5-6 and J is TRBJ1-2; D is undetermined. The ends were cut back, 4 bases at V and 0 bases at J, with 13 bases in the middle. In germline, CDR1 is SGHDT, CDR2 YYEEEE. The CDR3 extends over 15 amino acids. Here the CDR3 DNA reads TGTGCCAGCAGCCCACCCGGAGGAGCTAACTATGGCTACACCTTC. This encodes CASSPPGGANYGYTF.

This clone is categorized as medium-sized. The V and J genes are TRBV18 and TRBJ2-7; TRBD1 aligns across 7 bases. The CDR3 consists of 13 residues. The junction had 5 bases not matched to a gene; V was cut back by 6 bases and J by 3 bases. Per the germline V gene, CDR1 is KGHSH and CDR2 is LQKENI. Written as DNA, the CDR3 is TGTGCCAGCTCGACAGGGCCCTACTACGAGCAGTACTTC. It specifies CASSTGPYYEQYF.

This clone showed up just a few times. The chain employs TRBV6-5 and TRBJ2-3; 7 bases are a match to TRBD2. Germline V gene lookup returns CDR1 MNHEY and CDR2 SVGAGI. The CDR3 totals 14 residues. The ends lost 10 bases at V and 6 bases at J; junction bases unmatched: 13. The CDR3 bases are TGTGCCACCGCACCGACTAGCCCCCAGGATACGCAGTATTTT. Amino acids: CATAPTSPQDTQYF.

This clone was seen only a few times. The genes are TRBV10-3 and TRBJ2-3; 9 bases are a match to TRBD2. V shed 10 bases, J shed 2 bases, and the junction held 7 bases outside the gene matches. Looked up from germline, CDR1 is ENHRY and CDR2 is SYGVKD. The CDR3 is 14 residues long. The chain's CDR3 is CATLPSGATDTQYF. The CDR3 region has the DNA TGTGCCACTCTCCCTAGCGGGGCCACAGATACGCAGTATTTT.

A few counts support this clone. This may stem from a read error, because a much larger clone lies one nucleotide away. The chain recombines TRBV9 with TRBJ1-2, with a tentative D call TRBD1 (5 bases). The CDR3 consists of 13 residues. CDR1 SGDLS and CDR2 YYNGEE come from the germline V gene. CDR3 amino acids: CARSLLLWGGYTF. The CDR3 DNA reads TGTGCCCGCAGCCTATTACTGTGGGGGGGCTACACCTTC.

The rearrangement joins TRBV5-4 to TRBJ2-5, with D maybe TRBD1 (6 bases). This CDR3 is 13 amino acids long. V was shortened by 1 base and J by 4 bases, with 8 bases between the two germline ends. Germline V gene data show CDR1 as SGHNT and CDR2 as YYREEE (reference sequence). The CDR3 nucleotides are TGTGCCAGCAGCTTGCAAGGGGGAGAGACCCAGTACTTC. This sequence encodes CASSLQGGETQYF.

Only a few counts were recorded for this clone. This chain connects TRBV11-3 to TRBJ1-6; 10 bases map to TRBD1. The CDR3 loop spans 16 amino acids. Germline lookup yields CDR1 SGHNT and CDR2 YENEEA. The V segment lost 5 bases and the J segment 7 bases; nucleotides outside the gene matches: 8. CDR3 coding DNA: TGTGCCAGCAGCCCTGGACAGGGGGTGGGAAATTCACCCCTCCACTTT. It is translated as CASSPGQGVGNSPLHF. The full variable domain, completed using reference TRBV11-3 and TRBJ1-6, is EAGVVQSPRYKIIEKKQPVAFWCNPISGHNTLYWYLQNLGQGPELLIRYENEEAVDDSQLPKDRFSAERLKGVDSTLKIQPAELGDSAVYLCASSPGQGVGNSPLHFGNGTRLTVT.

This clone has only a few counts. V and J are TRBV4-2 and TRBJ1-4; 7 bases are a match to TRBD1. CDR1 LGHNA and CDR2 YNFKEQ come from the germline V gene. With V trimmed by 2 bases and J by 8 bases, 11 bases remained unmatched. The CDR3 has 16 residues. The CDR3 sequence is CASSQSVRQGREKLFF. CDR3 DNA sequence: TGTGCCAGCAGCCAATCTGTACGACAGGGTAGGGAAAAACTGTTTTTT.

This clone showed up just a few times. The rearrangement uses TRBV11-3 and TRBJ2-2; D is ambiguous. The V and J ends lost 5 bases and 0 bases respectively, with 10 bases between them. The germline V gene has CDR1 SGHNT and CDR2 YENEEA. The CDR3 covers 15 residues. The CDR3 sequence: CASSTSYSNTGELFF. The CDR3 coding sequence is TGTGCCAGCAGCACCTCCTATTCGAACACCGGGGAGCTGTTTTTT.

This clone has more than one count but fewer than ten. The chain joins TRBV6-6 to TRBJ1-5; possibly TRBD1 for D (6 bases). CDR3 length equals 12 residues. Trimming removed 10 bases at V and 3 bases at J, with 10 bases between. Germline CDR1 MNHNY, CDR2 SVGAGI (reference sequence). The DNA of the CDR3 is TGTGCCACCCGGGACAACAATCAGCCCCAGCATTTT. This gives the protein CATRDNNQPQHF.

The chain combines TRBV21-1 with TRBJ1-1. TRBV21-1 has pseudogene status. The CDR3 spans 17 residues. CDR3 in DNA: TGTGCCAGCAGCGCAGCAATAGCTACACAATTTCGCACTGAAGCTTTCTTT. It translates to CASSAAIATQFRTEAFF.

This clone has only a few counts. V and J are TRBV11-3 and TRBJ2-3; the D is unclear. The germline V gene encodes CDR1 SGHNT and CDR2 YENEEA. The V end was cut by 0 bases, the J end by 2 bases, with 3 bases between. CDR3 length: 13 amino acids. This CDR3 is CASSLDFTDTQYF. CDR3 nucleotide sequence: TGTGCCAGCAGCTTAGATTTCACAGATACGCAGTATTTT. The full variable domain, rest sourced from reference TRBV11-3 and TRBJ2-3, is EAGVVQSPRYKIIEKKQPVAFWCNPISGHNTLYWYLQNLGQGPELLIRYENEEAVDDSQLPKDRFSAERLKGVDSTLKIQPAELGDSAVYLCASSLDFTDTQYFGPGTRLTVL.